Below, 4 T cell receptor beta chains from the same sample are listed, as sequenced in a study of early T cells in non-severe SARS-CoV-2 infection listed by TCRdb under 2021. The library was prepared using 5' RACE. Data came from a NextSeq 500. TCRdb cleaned the public reads at Q25 with fastp, built clones with MiXCR and kept in-frame beta chains. Rows are combined by CDR3 protein, so each entry shows the most common genes and DNA. This sample comprises 55,000 to 65,000 distinct CDR3 sequences, about 10% of them detected only once. The top ten clones comprise approximately 9% of the sample. Sequences were obtained from whole blood. These receptors were taken from an adult who was a healthcare worker with PCR-confirmed SARS-CoV-2 infection or an uninfected control (not recorded which).

This clonotype occurred many times. The V and J genes are TRBV20-1 and TRBJ1-2, with 7 bases aligning to TRBD1. The CDR3 runs to 12 residues. With 4 bases clipped from V and 3 bases from J, the junction kept 2 bases outside the gene matches. Germline CDR1 DFQATT, CDR2 SNEGSKA (reference sequence). The CDR3 DNA is TGCAGTGCTACCGACAGGGACTATGGCTACACCTTC. Translating it yields CSATDRDYGYTF.

There are many counts of this clonotype. The rearrangement links TRBV5-6 to TRBJ1-2; 7 bases map to TRBD1. Trimming removed 4 bases from V and 3 bases from J; junction bases left unmatched: 9. CDR1 SGHDT and CDR2 YYEEEE come from the germline V gene. The CDR3 is 15 residues long. CDR3 in amino acids: CASSPYGQAYYGYTF. DNA for the CDR3: TGTGCCAGCAGCCCCTACGGACAGGCCTACTATGGCTACACCTTC.

The gene calls are TRBV11-2 and TRBJ2-1; D perhaps matches TRBD2 (5 bases). V dropped 5 bases and J dropped 6 bases, with 8 bases sitting between them. The CDR3 runs 12 residues. From germline, CDR1 is SGHAT and CDR2 FQNNGV. The CDR3 DNA reads as TGTGCCAGCAGCCGGACTTCCAATGAGCAGTTCTTC. As protein: CASSRTSNEQFF.

V usage is TRBV27 and J usage is TRBJ2-3, with 10 bases fitting TRBD2. Losses at the gene ends were 1 base for V and 6 bases for J; bases not matched to a gene: 7. Germline values: CDR1 MNHEY, CDR2 SMNVEV (reference sequence). The CDR3 runs 16 residues. The CDR3 sequence is CASSLLSGRAPDTQYF. The CDR3 DNA reads as TGTGCCAGCAGTTTATTAAGCGGGAGGGCCCCGGATACGCAGTATTTT.